The sample holds a few counts of the clone carrying this T cell receptor (beta chain). Its antigen is not identified. The CDR3 extends over 15 amino acids. The ends were cut back, 4 bases at V and 0 bases at J, with 12 bases in the middle. Germline CDR1 reads SGHRS; CDR2 reads YFSETQ. The data were obtained in a study of CD8 T cells in ankylosing spondylitis. By quantitative 5'-RACE with molecular barcodes, the TCR beta libraries were made. TCRdb called the 5' RACE reads again in MiXCR, with one record for every CDR3 protein. The repertoire holds some 200,000 distinct CDR3 sequences, with 9.5% to 15% as singletons. Whole-study findings and limits: Relatively rare in peripheral blood, disease-linked clones were also CD8+.

The receptor was derived from a male donor with ankylosing spondylitis or in good health (not recorded which). Specimen: blood, either unsorted or a sorted T cell fraction (not recorded which). The J gene is TRBJ2-3, the V gene TRBV5-1; D is possibly TRBD2 (6 bases). CDR3 in amino acids: CASSTLGLSTDTQYF. The CDR3 DNA reads as TGCGCCAGCAGCACCCTGGGACTTAGCACAGATACGCAGTATTTT.